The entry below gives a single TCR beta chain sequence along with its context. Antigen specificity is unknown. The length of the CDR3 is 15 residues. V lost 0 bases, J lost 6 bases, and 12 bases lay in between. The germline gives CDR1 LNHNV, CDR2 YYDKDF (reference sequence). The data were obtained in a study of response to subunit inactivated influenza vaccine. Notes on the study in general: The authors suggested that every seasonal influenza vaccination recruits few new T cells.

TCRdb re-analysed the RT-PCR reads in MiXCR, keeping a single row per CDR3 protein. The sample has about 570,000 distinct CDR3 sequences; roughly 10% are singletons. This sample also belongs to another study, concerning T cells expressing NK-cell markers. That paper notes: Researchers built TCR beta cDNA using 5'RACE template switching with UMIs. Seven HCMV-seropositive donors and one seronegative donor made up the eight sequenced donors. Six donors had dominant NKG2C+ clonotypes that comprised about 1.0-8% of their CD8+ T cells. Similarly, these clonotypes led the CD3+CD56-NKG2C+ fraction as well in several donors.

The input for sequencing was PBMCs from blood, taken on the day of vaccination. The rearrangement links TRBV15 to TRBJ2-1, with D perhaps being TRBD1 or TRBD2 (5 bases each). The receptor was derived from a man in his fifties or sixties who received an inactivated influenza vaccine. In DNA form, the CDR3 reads TGTGCCACCAGCAGAGAGAGGGCGAGGGGCAATGAGCAGTTCTTC. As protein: CATSRERARGNEQFF.